This record looks at one T cell receptor (beta chain) sequence and its context. The sample comes from a study of cytomegalovirus exposure and HLA in healthy donors. Across the study: Samples from HLA-typed donors yielded approximately 80 million unique TCRs in an early data release.

Amplification used 60 Vbeta primers and 13 Jbeta primers. Clones were sequenced by immunoSEQ multiplex PCR, and TCRdb holds only the in-frame ones, with some missing. The sample contains about 100,000 clones, 75% to 80% of which appear only once. The source material was PBMCs. The origin of this receptor is a man in his sixties in good health and CMV-seropositive.

In DNA form, the CDR3 reads TGTGCCAGCAGCCGGACAGGGCGGGCCCAGCATTTT. Translated, it gives CASSRTGRAQHF. The chain recombines TRBV28 with TRBJ1-5; TRBD1 agrees at 8 bases. The CDR3 is 12 amino acids. Looked up from germline, CDR1 is MDHEN and CDR2 is SYDVKM. V dropped 6 bases and J dropped 11; count of bases not matched to a gene: 6.